The rows below give T cell receptor beta chains drawn from one sample of a study of regulatory T cells in long-lasting Graves disease. TCRdb itself ran the multiplex PCR reads through MiXCR, one entry per CDR3 protein. The sample records 300,000 to 400,000 distinct CDR3 sequences, around 20% being singletons. The sample was peripheral blood mononuclear cells (PBMCs), taken when the disease was refractory, from a patient treated with antithyroid drugs. The origin of the receptors is a female donor with Graves disease. Each CDR3 is given without its conserved first and last residue. Fields, in order: V gene, J gene, CDR3 protein.

>TRBV20-1|TRBJ1-1
SAGALRRVWNTEAF
>TRBV28|TRBJ2-7
ASSPSTGQGYYEQY
>TRBV30|TRBJ2-5
AWSVPGGAQETQY
>TRBV19|TRBJ2-7
ASRDREFHEQY
>TRBV12-3/TRBV12-4|TRBJ1-2
ASSLFVGQGHSYGYT
>TRBV6-2/TRBV6-3|TRBJ1-2
ASTRDRENCGYT
>TRBV27|TRBJ1-1
ASSIRANGLTEAF
>TRBV6-2/TRBV6-3|TRBJ1-3
ASSYSDSSGNTTY
>TRBV2|TRBJ2-1
ASSDGSYNEQF
>TRBV11-3|TRBJ1-1
ASRPGGAAEAF
>TRBV13|TRBJ1-1
ASSLDGDRRTEAF
>TRBV20-1|TRBJ2-7
SARDLGESSYEQY
>TRBV5-6|TRBJ2-7
ASSLGDRVHEQY
>TRBV6-1|TRBJ1-4
ASTDRVGEKLF
>TRBV20-1|TRBJ2-4
SAATDAKNIQY
>TRBV6-1|TRBJ2-5
ASRTSGGAGETQY
>TRBV6-1|TRBJ2-7
ASSEGPTYEQY
>TRBV7-2|TRBJ2-2
ASKEGGYTGELF
>TRBV7-9|TRBJ2-5
ASSVGQGPTKTQY
>TRBV27|TRBJ2-7
ASSSLDRGYEQY
>TRBV7-2|TRBJ2-5
ASSRMIQETQY
>TRBV5-1|TRBJ2-7
ASSLEEIYYEQY
>TRBV30|TRBJ1-1
AWDRNTEAF
>TRBV10-2|TRBJ2-7
ASTASGVSYEQY
>TRBV30|TRBJ2-7
AWSVGTTSSYEQY
>TRBV27|TRBJ1-5
ASSYNQPQH
>TRBV12-3/TRBV12-4|TRBJ1-5
ASSKYGFSNQPQH
>TRBV12-5|TRBJ2-5
ASGTDRAETQY
>TRBV15|TRBJ2-2
ATSREPQGELF
>TRBV4-1|TRBJ2-5
ASSQLGGLETQY
>TRBV19|TRBJ1-5
ASIRRTGVSQPQH
>TRBV2|TRBJ2-7
ASSDGTVRSYEQY
>TRBV20-1|TRBJ1-2
SARDQDFVAGPNYGYT
>TRBV11-2|TRBJ2-7
ASSQGRGVGRSEEQY
>TRBV11-2|TRBJ1-1
ASSLDWTLEAF
>TRBV30|TRBJ1-1
AWSVWGLNTEAF
>TRBV27|TRBJ2-5
ASRGGTGPGETQY
>TRBV5-4|TRBJ2-5
ASSFNRGYQETQY
>TRBV19|TRBJ1-1
ASSSAGDLNTEAF